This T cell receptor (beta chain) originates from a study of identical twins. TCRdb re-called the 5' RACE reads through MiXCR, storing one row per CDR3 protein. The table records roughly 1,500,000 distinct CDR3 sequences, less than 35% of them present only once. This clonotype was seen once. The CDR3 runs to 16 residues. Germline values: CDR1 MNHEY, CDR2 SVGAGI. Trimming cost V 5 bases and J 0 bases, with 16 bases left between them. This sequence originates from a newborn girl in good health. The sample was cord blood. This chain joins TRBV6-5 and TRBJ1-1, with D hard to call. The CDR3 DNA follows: TGTGCCAGCAGTACGACCAGGCACTCGTTGAACACTGAAGCTTTCTTT. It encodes CASSTTRHSLNTEAFF.